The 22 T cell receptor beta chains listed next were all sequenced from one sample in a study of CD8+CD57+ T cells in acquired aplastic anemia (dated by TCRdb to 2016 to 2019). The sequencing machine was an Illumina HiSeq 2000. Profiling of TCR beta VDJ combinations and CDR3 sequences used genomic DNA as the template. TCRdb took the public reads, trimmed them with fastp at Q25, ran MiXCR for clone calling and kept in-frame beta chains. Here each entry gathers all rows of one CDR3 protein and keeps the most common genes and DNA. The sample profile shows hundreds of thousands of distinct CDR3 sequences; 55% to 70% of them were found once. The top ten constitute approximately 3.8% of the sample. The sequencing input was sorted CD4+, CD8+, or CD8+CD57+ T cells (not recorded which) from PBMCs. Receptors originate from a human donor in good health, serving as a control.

In DNA form, the CDR3 reads TGTGCCAGCACCAAACAGGGGGGGGAAGAGCAGTACTTC. As protein: CASTKQGGEEQYF. J is TRBJ2-7 and V is TRBV7-2, with D possibly matching TRBD1 (8 bases). The CDR3 runs 13 residues. CDR1 is SGHTA and CDR2 is FQGNSA in the germline V gene. V was trimmed by 7 bases and J by 7 bases, leaving 17 bases between them.

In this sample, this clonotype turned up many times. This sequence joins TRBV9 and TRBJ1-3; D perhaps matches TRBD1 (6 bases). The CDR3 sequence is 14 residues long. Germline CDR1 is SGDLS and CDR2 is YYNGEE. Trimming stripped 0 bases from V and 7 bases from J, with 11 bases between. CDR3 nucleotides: TGTGCCAGCAGCGTAGTAGAAAGGGGGAACACCATATATTTT. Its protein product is CASSVVERGNTIYF.

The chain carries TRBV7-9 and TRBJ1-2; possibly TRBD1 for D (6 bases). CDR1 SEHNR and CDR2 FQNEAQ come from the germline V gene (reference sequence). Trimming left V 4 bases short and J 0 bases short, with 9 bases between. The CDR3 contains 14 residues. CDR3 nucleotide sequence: TGTGCCAGCAGCTCAGGGGCCGCTAACTATGGCTACACCTTC. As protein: CASSSGAANYGYTF.

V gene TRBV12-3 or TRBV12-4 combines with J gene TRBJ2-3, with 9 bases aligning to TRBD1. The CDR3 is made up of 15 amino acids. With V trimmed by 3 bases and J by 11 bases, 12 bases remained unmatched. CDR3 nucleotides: TGTGCCAGCAGTTTGGGACAGGGACGCTACAATGAGCAGTATTTT. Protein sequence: CASSLGQGRYNEQYF.

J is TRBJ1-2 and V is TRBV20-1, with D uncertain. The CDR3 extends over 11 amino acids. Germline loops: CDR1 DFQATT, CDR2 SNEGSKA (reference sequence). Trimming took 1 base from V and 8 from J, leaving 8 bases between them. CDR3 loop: CSARGEEGYTF. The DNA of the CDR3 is TGCAGTGCTAGAGGGGAGGAAGGCTACACCTTC.

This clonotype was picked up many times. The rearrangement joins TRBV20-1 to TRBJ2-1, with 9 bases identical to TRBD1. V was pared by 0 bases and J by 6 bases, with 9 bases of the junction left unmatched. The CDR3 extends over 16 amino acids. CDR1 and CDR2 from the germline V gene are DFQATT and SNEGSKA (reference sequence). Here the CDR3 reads CSARDGWGQGANEQFF. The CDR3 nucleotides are TGCAGTGCTAGAGATGGTTGGGGACAGGGAGCCAATGAGCAGTTCTTC.

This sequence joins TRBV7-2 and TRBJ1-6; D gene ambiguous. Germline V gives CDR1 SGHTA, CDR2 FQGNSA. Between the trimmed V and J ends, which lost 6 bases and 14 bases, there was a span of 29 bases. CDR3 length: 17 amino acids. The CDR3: CASSSSYKQNYKPALHF. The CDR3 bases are TGTGCCAGCAGTTCCTCCTACAAGCAAAACTATAAGCCGGCCCTCCACTTT. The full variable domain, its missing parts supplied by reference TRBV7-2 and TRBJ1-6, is GAGVSQSPSNKVTEKGKDVELRCDPISGHTALYWYRQSLGQGLEFLIYFQGNSAPDKSGLPSDRFSAERTGGSVSTLTIQRTQQEDSAVYLCASSSSYKQNYKPALHFGNGTRLTVT.

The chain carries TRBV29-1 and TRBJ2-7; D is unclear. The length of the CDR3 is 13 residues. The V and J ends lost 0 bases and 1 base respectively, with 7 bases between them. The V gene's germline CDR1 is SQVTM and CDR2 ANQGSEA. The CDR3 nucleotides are TGCAGCGTTGAAGATCACAGATCCTACGAGCAGTACTTC. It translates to CSVEDHRSYEQYF.

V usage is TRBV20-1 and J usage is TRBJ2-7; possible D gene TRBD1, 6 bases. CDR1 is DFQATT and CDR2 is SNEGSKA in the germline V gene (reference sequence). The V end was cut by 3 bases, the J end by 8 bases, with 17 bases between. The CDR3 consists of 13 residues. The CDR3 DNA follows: TGCAGTGCTAGGCCGACAGGCGAAGAGAAGCAGTACTTC. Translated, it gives CSARPTGEEKQYF.

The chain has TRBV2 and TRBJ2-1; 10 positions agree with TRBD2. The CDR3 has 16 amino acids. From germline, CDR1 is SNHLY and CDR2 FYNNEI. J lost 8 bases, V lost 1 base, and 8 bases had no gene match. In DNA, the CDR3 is TGTGCCAGCAGTGAAGTTGGGCTAGCGGGAGATGATGAGCAGTTCTTC. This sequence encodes CASSEVGLAGDDEQFF.

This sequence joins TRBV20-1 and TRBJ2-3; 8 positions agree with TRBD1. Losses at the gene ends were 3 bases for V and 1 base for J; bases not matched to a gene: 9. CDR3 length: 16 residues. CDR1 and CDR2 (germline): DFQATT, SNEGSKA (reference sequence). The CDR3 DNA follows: TGCAGTGCTAGGCAGGGGGCTAACGGCTGCACAGATACGCAGTATTTT. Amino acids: CSARQGANGCTDTQYF.

CDR3 protein: CASRLGTGSQTQYF. The CDR3 DNA reads TGTGCCAGTCGCTTGGGCACCGGGTCCCAGACCCAGTACTTC. This rearrangement joins TRBV12-3 or TRBV12-4 to TRBJ2-5; D unclear. With 9 bases removed from V and 6 bases from J, the gap between germline ends came to 20 bases. The CDR3 sequence is 14 residues long.

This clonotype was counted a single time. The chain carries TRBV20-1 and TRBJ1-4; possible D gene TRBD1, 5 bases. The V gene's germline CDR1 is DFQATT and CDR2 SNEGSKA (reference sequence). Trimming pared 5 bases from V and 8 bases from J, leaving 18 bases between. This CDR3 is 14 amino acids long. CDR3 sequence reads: CSACDQGSEEKLFF. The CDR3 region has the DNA TGCAGTGCTTGCGATCAGGGTAGCGAGGAAAAACTGTTTTTT.

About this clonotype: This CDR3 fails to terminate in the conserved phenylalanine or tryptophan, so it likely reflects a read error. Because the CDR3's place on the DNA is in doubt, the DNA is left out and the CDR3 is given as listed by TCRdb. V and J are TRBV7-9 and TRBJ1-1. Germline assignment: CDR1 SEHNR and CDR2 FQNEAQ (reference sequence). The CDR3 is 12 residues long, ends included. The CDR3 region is CASSSSRTEAIY.

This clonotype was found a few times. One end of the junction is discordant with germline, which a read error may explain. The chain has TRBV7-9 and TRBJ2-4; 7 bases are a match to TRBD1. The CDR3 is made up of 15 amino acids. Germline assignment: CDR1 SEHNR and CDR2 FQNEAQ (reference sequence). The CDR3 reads CAGSRRQGSKNIQYF. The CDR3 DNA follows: TGTGCCGGCAGCAGACGACAGGGATCCAAAAACATTCAGTACTTC.

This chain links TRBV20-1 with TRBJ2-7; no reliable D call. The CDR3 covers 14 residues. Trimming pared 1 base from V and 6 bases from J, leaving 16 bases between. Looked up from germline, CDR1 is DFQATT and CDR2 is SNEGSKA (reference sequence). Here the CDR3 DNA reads TGCAGTGCTAGAGGCCCGGGCTACCCCTGCGAGCAGTACTTC. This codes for CSARGPGYPCEQYF.

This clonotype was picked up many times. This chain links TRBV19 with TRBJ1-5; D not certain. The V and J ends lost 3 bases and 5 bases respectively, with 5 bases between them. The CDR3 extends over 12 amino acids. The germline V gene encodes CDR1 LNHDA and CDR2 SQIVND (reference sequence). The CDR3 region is CASSMRDQPQHF. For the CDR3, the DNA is TGTGCCAGTAGTATGAGGGATCAGCCCCAGCATTTT. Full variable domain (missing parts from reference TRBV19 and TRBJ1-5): DGGITQSPKYLFRKEGQNVTLSCEQNLNHDAMYWYRQDPGQGLRLIYYSQIVNDFQKGDIAEGYSVSREKKESFPLTVTSAQKNPTAFYLCASSMRDQPQHFGDGTRLSIL.

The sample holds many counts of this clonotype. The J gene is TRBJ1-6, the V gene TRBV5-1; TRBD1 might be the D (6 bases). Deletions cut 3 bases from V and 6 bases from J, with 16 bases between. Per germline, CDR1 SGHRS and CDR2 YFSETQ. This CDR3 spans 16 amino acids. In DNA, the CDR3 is TGCGCCAGCAGCTGGGAATACAGGGTGGGTAATTCACCCCTCCACTTT. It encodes CASSWEYRVGNSPLHF.

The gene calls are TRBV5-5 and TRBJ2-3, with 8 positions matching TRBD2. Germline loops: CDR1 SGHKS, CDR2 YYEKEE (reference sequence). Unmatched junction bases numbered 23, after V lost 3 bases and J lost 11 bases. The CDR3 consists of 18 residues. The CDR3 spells CASSSTSVLGVIIREQYF. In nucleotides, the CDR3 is TGTGCCAGCAGCTCGACTAGCGTGTTAGGGGTTATAATTCGCGAGCAGTATTTT.

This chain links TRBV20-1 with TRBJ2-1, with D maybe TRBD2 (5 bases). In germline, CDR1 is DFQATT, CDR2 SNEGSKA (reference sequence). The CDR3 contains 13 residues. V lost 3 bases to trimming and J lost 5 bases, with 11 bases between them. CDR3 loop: CSASRPGDNEQFF. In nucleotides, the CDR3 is TGCAGTGCTAGTCGACCCGGGGACAATGAGCAGTTCTTC.

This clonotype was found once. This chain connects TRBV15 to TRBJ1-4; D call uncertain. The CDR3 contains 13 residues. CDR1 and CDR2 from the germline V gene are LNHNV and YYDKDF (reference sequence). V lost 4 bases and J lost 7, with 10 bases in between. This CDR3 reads CATSKTRGEKLFF. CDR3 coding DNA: TGTGCCACCAGCAAAACTCGAGGTGAAAAACTGTTTTTT.

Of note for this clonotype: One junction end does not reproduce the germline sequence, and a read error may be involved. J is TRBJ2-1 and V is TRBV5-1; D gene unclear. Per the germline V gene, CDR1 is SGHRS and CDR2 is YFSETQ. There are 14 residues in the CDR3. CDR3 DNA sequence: TGTGCCAGCAGTTCAGACCACGGAGACAATGAGCAGTTCTTC. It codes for CASSSDHGDNEQFF.